The entry below gives a single T cell receptor beta chain sequence along with its context. Its antigen is unidentified. Germline V gene sequence: CDR1 DFQATT, CDR2 SNEGSKA (reference sequence). The CDR3 totals 14 residues. V lost 3 bases and J 3 bases, leaving 14 bases between the germline ends. This record comes from a study of CD8 T cells in Susac syndrome. Study-wide results and limits: Susac CD8+ cells expanded clonally the most in TEMRA cells and in active patients. As the study acknowledged, the number of individuals who were part of its TCR sequencing and HLA analysis was relatively small.

Sequencing of TCR beta drew on CD8+ and CD4+ T cells from blood. The RNA input was about 0.5 to 1 ug, and it was reverse transcribed with random hexamers. Via MiXCR, TCRdb re-called the immunoSEQ multiplex PCR reads, giving one row per CDR3 protein. This table has roughly 100,000 distinct CDR3 sequences, roughly 94% appearing once. Sequenced input: CD8+ T cells from PBMCs. The V call is TRBV20-1, the J call TRBJ1-2; TRBD1 is a possible D gene (6 bases). The clonotype originates from a human donor with Susac syndrome. The chain's CDR3 is CSAREGGADYGYTF. The CDR3 DNA sequence: TGCAGTGCTAGGGAGGGGGGCGCGGACTATGGCTACACCTTC.